Presented here are 15 T cell receptor beta chains from one specimen sequenced in a study of cytomegalovirus exposure and HLA in healthy donors. With 60 Vbeta and 13 Jbeta primers, the PCR was carried out. This table comes from immunoSEQ multiplex PCR, and its TCRdb copy is limited to in-frame clones, with some not included. The repertoire holds more than 150,000 clones, with 78% as singletons. Sequencing used PBMCs. The receptors originated from a woman aged 25 to 45 in good health and CMV-seropositive.

The chain employs TRBV2 and TRBJ2-4; D is undetermined. Trimming left V 6 bases short and J 8 bases short, with 8 bases between. CDR1 and CDR2 (germline): SNHLY, FYNNEI. The CDR3 loop spans 11 amino acids. CDR3: CASRSRDIQYF. In DNA, the CDR3 is TGTGCCAGCAGATCCCGTGACATTCAGTACTTC.

A single count supports this clone. The chain is built from TRBV14 and TRBJ2-3; perhaps TRBD1 as D (5 bases). Deletions cut 4 bases from V and 0 bases from J, with 17 bases between. The length of the CDR3 is 17 residues. The germline V gene has CDR1 SGHDN and CDR2 FVKESK. The DNA for the CDR3 is TGTGCCAGCAGCCTTACATACAGGACCTCAAGCACAGATACGCAGTATTTT. Protein product: CASSLTYRTSSTDTQYF.

The V call is TRBV5-4, the J call TRBJ2-2; D uncertain. Looked up from germline, CDR1 is SGHNT and CDR2 is YYREEE (reference sequence). The V and J ends lost 3 bases and 5 bases respectively, with 8 bases between them. The CDR3 contains 13 residues. The CDR3 is CASSSTRTGELFF. The CDR3 coding sequence is TGTGCCAGCAGCTCTACCAGGACCGGGGAGCTGTTTTTT.

The J gene is TRBJ2-7, the V gene TRBV12-5; D is perhaps TRBD1 (5 bases). CDR1 is LGHNT and CDR2 is FRNRAP in the germline V gene. Trimming took off 6 bases at V and 0 bases at J, with 9 bases between the two ends. The CDR3 length is 13 residues. CDR3 DNA: TGTGCTAGTGGAACAGGTGACTCCTACGAGCAGTACTTC. Encoded protein: CASGTGDSYEQYF. Full variable domain (remainder filled in from reference TRBV12-5 and TRBJ2-7): DARVTQTPRHKVTEMGQEVTMRCQPILGHNTVFWYRQTMMQGLELLAYFRNRAPLDDSGMPKDRFSAEMPDATLATLKIQPSEPRDSAVYFCASGTGDSYEQYFGPGTRLTVT.

In this sample, this clone turned up a few times. The rearrangement links TRBV7-2 to TRBJ2-7, with D hard to call. CDR3 length: 14 residues. Trimming shortened V by 5 bases and J by 5 bases, and 16 bases separated the two germline ends. Germline V gene lookup returns CDR1 SGHTA and CDR2 FQGNSA. CDR3 in amino acids: CASSPRLRGDEQYF. CDR3 in DNA: TGTGCCAGCAGCCCCCGTTTGAGAGGCGACGAGCAGTACTTC. Combining the CDR3 with reference TRBV7-2 and TRBJ2-7 gives the whole variable domain GAGVSQSPSNKVTEKGKDVELRCDPISGHTALYWYRQSLGQGLEFLIYFQGNSAPDKSGLPSDRFSAERTGGSVSTLTIQRTQQEDSAVYLCASSPRLRGDEQYFGPGTRLTVT.

The chain carries TRBV19 and TRBJ2-5; TRBD1 might be the D (5 bases). This CDR3 spans 13 amino acids. CDR1 LNHDA and CDR2 SQIVND come from the germline V gene (reference sequence). Trimming left V 5 bases short and J 2 bases short, with 9 bases between. In DNA, the CDR3 is TGTGCCAGTAGTCCAGGGCAACAAGAGACCCAGTACTTC. Translation gives CASSPGQQETQYF.

The rearrangement joins TRBV5-4 to TRBJ2-7, with TRBD1 matching 7 bases. Per the germline V gene, CDR1 is SGHNT and CDR2 is YYREEE (reference sequence). The ends lost 4 bases at V and 3 bases at J; junction bases unmatched: 4. The CDR3 runs to 13 residues. CDR3 loop: CASSTTGVYEQYF. CDR3 in DNA: TGTGCCAGCAGCACAACAGGGGTCTACGAGCAGTACTTC. The entire variable domain, with the rest obtained from reference TRBV5-4 and TRBJ2-7, is as follows: ETGVTQSPTHLIKTRGQQVTLRCSSQSGHNTVSWYQQALGQGPQFIFQYYREEENGRGNFPPRFSGLQFPNYSSELNVNALELDDSALYLCASSTTGVYEQYFGPGTRLTVT.

V and J are TRBV29-1 and TRBJ1-1; D is uncertain. Trimming pared 3 bases from V and 7 bases from J, leaving 3 bases between. Germline values: CDR1 SQVTM, CDR2 ANQGSEA. The CDR3 is 9 amino acids. CDR3 amino acids: CSVDIEAFF. The CDR3 nucleotides read TGCAGCGTTGATATTGAAGCTTTCTTT.

This chain connects TRBV9 to TRBJ1-2; D perhaps matches TRBD1 (6 bases). The germline CDR1 and CDR2 sequences are SGDLS and YYNGEE. V was cut by 3 bases and J by 1 base, with 13 bases left in between. CDR3 length: 15 residues. The CDR3: CASSAPGVGNYGYTF. In nucleotides, the CDR3 is TGTGCCAGCAGCGCACCAGGGGTGGGTAACTATGGCTACACCTTC.

The gene calls are TRBV29-1 and TRBJ1-2, with TRBD1 matching 9 bases. Looked up from germline, CDR1 is SQVTM and CDR2 is ANQGSEA. This CDR3 region has 12 residues. The ends lost 6 bases at V and 8 bases at J; junction bases unmatched: 7. The CDR3 sequence is CSVTGGAGGYTF. CDR3 coding DNA: TGCAGCGTCACAGGGGGCGCGGGAGGCTACACCTTC. The full variable domain, in which reference TRBV29-1 and TRBJ1-2 provide the parts outside the CDR3, is SAVISQKPSRDICQRGTSLTIQCQVDSQVTMMFWYRQQPGQSLTLIATANQGSEATYESGFVIDKFPISRPNLTFSTLTVSNMSPEDSSIYLCSVTGGAGGYTFGSGTRLTVV.

V and J are TRBV6-1 and TRBJ2-7; 9 bases are a match to TRBD1. Germline-derived CDR1 and CDR2 are MNHNS and SASEGT. The V and J ends lost 8 bases and 3 bases, in that order; junction bases with no gene match: 8. CDR3 length: 14 amino acids. CDR3 sequence: CASQRGDRVYEQYF. The CDR3 DNA reads as TGTGCCAGCCAACGCGGGGACAGGGTCTACGAGCAGTACTTC.

The rearrangement joins TRBV27 to TRBJ2-3, with D hard to call. Germline values: CDR1 MNHEY, CDR2 SMNVEV (reference sequence). Trimming removed 4 bases from V and 4 bases from J, with 12 bases in between. This CDR3 comprises 14 residues. CDR3 bases: TGTGCCAGCAGTTCAGTCGTTTTTTCAGATACGCAGTATTTT. Protein: CASSSVVFSDTQYF.

The chain employs TRBV7-9 and TRBJ2-1; no firm D call. Between the trimmed V and J ends, which lost 5 bases and 2 bases, there was a span of 4 bases. From germline, CDR1 is SEHNR and CDR2 FQNEAQ (reference sequence). This CDR3 contains 12 residues. The CDR3, as DNA: TGTGCCAGCAGCCGGGCCTACAATGAGCAGTTCTTC. This gives the protein CASSRAYNEQFF.

This clone was detected only a few times. The chain has TRBV2 and TRBJ1-1; D ambiguous. CDR1 is SNHLY and CDR2 is FYNNEI in the germline V gene. The CDR3 length is 14 residues. The V end lost 7 bases, the J end lost 1 base, and 13 bases lay between the germline ends. The CDR3 loop is CASTREAQNTEAFF. The CDR3 bases are TGTGCCAGCACGAGGGAGGCTCAGAACACTGAAGCTTTCTTT. The full variable domain, in which reference TRBV2 and TRBJ1-1 provide the parts outside the CDR3, is EPEVTQTPSHQVTQMGQEVILRCVPISNHLYFYWYRQILGQKVEFLVSFYNNEISEKSEIFDDQFSVERPDGSNFTLKIRSTKLEDSAMYFCASTREAQNTEAFFGQGTRLTVV.

The chain recombines TRBV9 with TRBJ1-5, with a tentative D call TRBD1 (5 bases). Trimming took off 0 bases at V and 7 bases at J, with 14 bases between the two ends. This CDR3 is 15 amino acids long. The germline gives CDR1 SGDLS, CDR2 YYNGEE. Written as DNA, the CDR3 is TGTGCCAGCAGCGTAGGGTTAACAGGCAGCCAGCCCCAGCATTTT. As protein: CASSVGLTGSQPQHF. Full variable domain (remainder filled in from reference TRBV9 and TRBJ1-5): DSGVTQTPKHLITATGQRVTLRCSPRSGDLSVYWYQQSLDQGLQFLIQYYNGEERAKGNILERFSAQQFPDLHSELNLSSLELGDSALYFCASSVGLTGSQPQHFGDGTRLSIL.